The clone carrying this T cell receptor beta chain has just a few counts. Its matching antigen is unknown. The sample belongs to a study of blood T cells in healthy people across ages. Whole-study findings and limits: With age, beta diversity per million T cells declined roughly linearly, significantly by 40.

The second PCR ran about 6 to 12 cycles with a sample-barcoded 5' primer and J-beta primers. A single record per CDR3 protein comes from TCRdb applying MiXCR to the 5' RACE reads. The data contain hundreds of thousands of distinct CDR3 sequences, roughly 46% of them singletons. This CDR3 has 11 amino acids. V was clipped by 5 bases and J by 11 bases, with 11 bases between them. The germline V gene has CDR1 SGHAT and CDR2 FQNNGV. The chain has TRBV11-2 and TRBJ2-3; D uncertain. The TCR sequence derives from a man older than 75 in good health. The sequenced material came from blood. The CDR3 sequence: CASSLTRRQYF. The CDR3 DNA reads TGTGCCAGCAGCCTAACCCGCCGGCAGTATTTT.